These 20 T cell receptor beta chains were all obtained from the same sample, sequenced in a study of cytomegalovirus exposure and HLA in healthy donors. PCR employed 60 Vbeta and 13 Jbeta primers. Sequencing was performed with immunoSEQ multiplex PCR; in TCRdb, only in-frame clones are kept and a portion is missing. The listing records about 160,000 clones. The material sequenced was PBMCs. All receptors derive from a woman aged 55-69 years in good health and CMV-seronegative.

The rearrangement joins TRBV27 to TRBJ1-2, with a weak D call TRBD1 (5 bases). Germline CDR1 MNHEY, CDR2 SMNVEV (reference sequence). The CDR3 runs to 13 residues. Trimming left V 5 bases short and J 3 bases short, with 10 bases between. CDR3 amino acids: CASSGGVYYGYTF. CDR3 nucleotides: TGTGCCAGCAGTGGGGGGGTGTACTATGGCTACACCTTC.

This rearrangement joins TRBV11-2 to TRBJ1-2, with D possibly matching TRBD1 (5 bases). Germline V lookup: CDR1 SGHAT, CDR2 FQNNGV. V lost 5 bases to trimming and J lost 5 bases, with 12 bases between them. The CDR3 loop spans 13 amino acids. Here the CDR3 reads CASSRGGDYGYTF. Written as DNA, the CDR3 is TGTGCCAGCAGCCGCGGGGGGGATTATGGCTACACCTTC.

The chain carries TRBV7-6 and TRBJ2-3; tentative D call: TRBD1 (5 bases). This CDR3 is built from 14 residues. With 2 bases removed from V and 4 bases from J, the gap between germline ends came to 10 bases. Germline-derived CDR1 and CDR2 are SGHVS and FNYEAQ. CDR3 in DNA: TGTGCCAGCAGCTTATCAGGGTTCTCAGATACGCAGTATTTT. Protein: CASSLSGFSDTQYF.

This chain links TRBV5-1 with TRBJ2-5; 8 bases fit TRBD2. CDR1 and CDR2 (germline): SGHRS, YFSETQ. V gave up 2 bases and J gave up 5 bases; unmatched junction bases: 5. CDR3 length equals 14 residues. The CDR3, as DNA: TGCGCCAGCAGCTTCGGGGGGGGTTCGGAGACCCAGTACTTC. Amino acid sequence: CASSFGGGSETQYF.

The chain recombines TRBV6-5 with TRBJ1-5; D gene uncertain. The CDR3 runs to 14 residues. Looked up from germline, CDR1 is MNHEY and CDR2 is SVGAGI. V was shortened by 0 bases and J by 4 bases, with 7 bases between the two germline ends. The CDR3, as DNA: TGTGCCAGCAGTTACTCGAGTGAGAATCAGCCCCAGCATTTT. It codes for CASSYSSENQPQHF.

In DNA, the CDR3 is TGCGCCAGCAGCCATCATTCGGGGAATAACTATGGCTACACCTTC. The encoded protein is CASSHHSGNNYGYTF. This chain connects TRBV4-3 to TRBJ1-2; D is unclear. Germline V gives CDR1 LGHNA, CDR2 YSLEER. V dropped 3 bases and J dropped 1 base, with 12 bases sitting between them. This CDR3 is built from 15 residues.

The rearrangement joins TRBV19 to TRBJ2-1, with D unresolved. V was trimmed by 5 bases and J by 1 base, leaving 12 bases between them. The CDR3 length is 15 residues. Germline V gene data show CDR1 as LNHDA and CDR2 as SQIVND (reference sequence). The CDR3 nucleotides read TGTGCCAGTAGTTACGACTTGGATTCCTACAATGAGCAGTTCTTC. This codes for CASSYDLDSYNEQFF.

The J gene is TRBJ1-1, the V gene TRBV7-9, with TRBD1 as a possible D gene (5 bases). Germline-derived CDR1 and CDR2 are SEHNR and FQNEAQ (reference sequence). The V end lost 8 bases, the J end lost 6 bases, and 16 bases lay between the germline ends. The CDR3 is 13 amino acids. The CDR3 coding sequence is TGTGCCAGCGGATTCGTGGGAGGGGCTGAAGCTTTCTTT. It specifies CASGFVGGAEAFF.

This CDR3 reads CASNIVGGARDTQYF. The CDR3 nucleotides read TGTGCCAGCAATATTGTAGGTGGGGCGAGGGATACGCAGTATTTT. The gene calls are TRBV5-6 and TRBJ2-3; possible D gene TRBD1, 5 bases. The CDR3 spans 15 residues. Germline values: CDR1 SGHDT, CDR2 YYEEEE. Trimming took 6 bases from V and 6 from J, leaving 20 bases between them.

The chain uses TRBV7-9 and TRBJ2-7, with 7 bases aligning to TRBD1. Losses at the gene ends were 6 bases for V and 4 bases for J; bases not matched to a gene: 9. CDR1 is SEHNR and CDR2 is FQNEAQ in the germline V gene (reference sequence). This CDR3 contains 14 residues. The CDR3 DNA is TGTGCCAGCAGTAAGGGGGCGGAAGGATACGAGCAGTACTTC. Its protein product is CASSKGAEGYEQYF.

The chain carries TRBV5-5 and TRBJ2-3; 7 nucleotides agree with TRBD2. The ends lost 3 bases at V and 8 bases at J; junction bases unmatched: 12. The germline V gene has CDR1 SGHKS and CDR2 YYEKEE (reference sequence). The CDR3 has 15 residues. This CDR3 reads CASSSGLAGVGTQYF. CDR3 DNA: TGTGCCAGCAGCTCGGGACTGGCGGGAGTCGGTACGCAGTATTTT.

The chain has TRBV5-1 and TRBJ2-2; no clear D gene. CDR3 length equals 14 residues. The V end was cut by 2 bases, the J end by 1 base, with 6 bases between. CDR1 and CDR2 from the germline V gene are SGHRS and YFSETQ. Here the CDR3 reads CASSLAENTGELFF. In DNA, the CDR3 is TGCGCCAGCAGCTTAGCTGAGAACACCGGGGAGCTGTTTTTT. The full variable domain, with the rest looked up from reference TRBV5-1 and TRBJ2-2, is KAGVTQTPRYLIKTRGQQVTLSCSPISGHRSVSWYQQTPGQGLQFLFEYFSETQRNKGNFPGRFSGRQFSNSRSEMNVSTLELGDSALYLCASSLAENTGELFFGEGSRLTVL.

DNA of the CDR3: TGTGCTAGTGGTCTTACAGGGGGGGCGAACACCATATATTTT. As protein: CASGLTGGANTIYF. This chain links TRBV12-5 with TRBJ1-3; TRBD1 matches 8 bases. The trim removed 5 bases at V and 7 bases at J, leaving 7 bases unmatched. The germline V gene encodes CDR1 LGHNT and CDR2 FRNRAP. The CDR3 contains 14 residues.

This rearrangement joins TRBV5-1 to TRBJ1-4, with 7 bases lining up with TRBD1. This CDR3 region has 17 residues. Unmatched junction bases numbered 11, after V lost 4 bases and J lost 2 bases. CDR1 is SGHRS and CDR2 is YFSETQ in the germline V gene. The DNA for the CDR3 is TGCGCCAGCAGCCCCGGACAGGCCGGGCGGACTAATGAAAAACTGTTTTTT. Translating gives CASSPGQAGRTNEKLFF.

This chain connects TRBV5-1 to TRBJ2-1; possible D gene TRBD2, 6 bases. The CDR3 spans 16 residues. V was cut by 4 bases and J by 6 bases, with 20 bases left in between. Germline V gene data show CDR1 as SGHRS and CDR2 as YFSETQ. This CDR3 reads CASSKPGVRGLNEQFF. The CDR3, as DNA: TGCGCCAGCAGCAAACCGGGGGTGAGAGGGCTCAATGAGCAGTTCTTC.

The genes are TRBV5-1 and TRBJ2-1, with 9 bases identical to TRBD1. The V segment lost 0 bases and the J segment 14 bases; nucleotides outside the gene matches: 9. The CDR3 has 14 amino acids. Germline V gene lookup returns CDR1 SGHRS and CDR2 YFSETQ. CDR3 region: CASSLDLGTGWKFF. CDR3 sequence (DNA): TGCGCCAGCAGCTTGGACCTTGGGACAGGGTGGAAGTTCTTC. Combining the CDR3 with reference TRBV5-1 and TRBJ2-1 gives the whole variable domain KAGVTQTPRYLIKTRGQQVTLSCSPISGHRSVSWYQQTPGQGLQFLFEYFSETQRNKGNFPGRFSGRQFSNSRSEMNVSTLELGDSALYLCASSLDLGTGWKFFGPGTRLTVL.

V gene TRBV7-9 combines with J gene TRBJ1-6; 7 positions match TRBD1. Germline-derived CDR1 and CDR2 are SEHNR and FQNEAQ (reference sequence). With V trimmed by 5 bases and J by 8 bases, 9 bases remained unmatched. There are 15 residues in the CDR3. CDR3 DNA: TGTGCCAGCAGCCCAGGGGGGACGATATATTCACCCCTCCACTTT. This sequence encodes CASSPGGTIYSPLHF.

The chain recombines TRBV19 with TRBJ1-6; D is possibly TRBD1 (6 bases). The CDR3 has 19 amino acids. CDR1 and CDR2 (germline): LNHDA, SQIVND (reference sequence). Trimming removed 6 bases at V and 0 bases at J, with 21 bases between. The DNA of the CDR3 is TGTGCCAGTAGCTCACGCCCGAAAATAGGGGGCTCCTATAATTCACCCCTCCACTTT. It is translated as CASSSRPKIGGSYNSPLHF.

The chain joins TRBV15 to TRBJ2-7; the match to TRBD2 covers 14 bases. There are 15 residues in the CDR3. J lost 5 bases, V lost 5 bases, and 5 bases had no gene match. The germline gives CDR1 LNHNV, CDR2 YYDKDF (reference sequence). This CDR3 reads CATSRGTSGSNEQYF. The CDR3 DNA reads TGTGCCACCAGCCGAGGGACTAGCGGGAGCAACGAGCAGTACTTC.

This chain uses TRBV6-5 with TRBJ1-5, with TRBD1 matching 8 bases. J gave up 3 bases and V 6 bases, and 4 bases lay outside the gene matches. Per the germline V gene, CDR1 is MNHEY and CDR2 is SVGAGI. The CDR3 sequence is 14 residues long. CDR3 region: CASSSGGYNQPQHF. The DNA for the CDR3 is TGTGCCAGCAGCTCAGGGGGCTACAATCAGCCCCAGCATTTT.